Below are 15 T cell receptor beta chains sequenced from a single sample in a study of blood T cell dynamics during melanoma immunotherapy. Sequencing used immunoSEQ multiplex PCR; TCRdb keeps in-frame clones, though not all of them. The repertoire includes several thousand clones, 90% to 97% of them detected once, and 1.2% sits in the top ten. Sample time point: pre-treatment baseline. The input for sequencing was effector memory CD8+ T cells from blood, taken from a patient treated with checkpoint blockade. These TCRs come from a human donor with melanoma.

Here the CDR3 DNA reads TGTGCCAGCAGCTTAGGTGGGGACAATAATTCACCCCTCCACTTT. Residues: CASSLGGDNNSPLHF. The V gene is TRBV13, the J gene TRBJ1-6; possibly TRBD1 for D (6 bases). V lost 0 bases to trimming and J lost 5 bases, with 8 bases between them. The CDR3 length is 15 residues. Germline V gives CDR1 PRHDT, CDR2 FYEKMQ (reference sequence). The full variable domain, rest sourced from reference TRBV13 and TRBJ1-6, is AAGVIQSPRHLIKEKRETATLKCYPIPRHDTVYWYQQGPGQDPQFLISFYEKMQSDKGSIPDRFSAQQFSDYHSELNMSSLELGDSALYFCASSLGGDNNSPLHFGNGTRLTVT.

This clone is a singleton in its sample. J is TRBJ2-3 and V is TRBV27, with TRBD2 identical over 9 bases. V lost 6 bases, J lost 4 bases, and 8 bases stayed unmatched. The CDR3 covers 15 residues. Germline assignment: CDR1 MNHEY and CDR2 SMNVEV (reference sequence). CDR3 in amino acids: CASRSGGRAADTQYF. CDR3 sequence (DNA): TGTGCCAGCAGAAGTGGCGGGAGGGCCGCAGATACGCAGTATTTT.

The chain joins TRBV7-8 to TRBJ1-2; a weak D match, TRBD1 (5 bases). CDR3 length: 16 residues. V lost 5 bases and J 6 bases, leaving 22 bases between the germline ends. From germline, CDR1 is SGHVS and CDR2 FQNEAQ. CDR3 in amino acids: CASSQSITQGLDGYTF. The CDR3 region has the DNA TGTGCCAGCAGCCAAAGCATTACTCAGGGTCTCGATGGCTACACCTTC.

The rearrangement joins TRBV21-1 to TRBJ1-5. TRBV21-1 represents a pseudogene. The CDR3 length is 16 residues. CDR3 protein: CASSIEGPSIYQPQHF. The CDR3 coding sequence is TGTGCCAGCAGCATCGAGGGGCCCAGTATCTATCAGCCCCAGCATTTT.

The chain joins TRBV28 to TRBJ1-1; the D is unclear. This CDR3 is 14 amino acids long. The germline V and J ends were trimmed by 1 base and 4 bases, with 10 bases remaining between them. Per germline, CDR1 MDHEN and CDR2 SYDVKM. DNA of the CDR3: TGTGCCAGCAGTTTATTGGTCTTCGGCACTGAAGCTTTCTTT. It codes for CASSLLVFGTEAFF.

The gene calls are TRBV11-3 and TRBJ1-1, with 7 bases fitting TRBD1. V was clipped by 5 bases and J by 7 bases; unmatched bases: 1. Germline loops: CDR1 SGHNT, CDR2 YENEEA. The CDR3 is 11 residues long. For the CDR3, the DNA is TGTGCCAGCAGCCAGGGGGGTGAAGCTTTCTTT. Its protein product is CASSQGGEAFF.

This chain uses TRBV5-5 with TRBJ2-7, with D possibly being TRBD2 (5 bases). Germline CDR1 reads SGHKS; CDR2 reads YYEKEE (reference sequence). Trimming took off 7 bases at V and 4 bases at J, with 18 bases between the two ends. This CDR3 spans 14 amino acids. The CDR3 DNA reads TGTGCCAGCTCGGAGAGCGGAGCCTTGTACGAGCAGTACTTC. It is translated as CASSESGALYEQYF.

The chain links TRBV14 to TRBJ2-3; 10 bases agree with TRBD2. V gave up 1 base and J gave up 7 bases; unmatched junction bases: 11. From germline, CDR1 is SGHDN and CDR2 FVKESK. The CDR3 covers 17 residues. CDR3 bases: TGTGCCAGCAGCCAAGGGGTCCACGGGACTAGCGCAAATACGCAGTATTTT. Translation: CASSQGVHGTSANTQYF.

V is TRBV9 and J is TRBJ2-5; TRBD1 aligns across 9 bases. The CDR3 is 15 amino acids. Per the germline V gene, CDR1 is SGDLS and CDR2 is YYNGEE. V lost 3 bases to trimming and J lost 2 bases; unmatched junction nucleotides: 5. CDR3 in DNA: TGTGCCAGCAGCGGGGGGGACAGGGAGCAAGAGACCCAGTACTTC. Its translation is CASSGGDREQETQYF.

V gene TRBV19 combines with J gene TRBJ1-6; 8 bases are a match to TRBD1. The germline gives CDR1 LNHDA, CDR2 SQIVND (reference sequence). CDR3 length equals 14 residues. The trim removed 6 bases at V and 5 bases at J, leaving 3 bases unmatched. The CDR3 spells CASRTGVHNSPLHF. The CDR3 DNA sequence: TGTGCCAGTAGGACAGGGGTTCATAATTCACCCCTCCACTTT.

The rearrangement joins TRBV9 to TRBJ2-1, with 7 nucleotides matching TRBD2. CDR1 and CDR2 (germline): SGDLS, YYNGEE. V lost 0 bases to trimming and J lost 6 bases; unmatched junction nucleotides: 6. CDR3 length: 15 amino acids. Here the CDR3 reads CASSVGGSAANEQFF. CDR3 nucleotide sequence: TGTGCCAGCAGCGTAGGCGGGAGTGCGGCCAATGAGCAGTTCTTC.

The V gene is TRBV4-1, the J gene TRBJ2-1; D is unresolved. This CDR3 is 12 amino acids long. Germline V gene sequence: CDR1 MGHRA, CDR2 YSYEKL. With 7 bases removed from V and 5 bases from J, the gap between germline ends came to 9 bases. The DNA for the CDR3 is TGCGCCAGCATGGCTGGCCACAATGAGCAGTTCTTC. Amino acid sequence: CASMAGHNEQFF.

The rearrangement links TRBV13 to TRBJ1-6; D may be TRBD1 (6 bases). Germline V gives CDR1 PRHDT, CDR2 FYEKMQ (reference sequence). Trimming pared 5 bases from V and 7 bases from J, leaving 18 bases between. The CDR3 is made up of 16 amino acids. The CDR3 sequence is CASSTQGWARNSPLHF. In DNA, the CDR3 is TGTGCCAGCAGCACCCAGGGGTGGGCGCGGAATTCACCCCTCCACTTT.

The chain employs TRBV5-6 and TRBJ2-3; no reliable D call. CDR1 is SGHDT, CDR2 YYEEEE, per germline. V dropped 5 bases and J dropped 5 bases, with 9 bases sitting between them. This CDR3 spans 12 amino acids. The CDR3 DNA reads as TGTGCCAGCAGTACCGTAGGAGATACGCAGTATTTT. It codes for CASSTVGDTQYF.

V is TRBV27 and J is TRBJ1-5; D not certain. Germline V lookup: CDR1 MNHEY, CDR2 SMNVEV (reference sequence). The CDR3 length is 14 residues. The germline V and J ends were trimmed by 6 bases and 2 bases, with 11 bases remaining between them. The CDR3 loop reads CASRSPSGNQPQHF. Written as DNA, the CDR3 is TGTGCCAGCAGGTCGCCATCTGGCAATCAGCCCCAGCATTTT.